Detailed here is one T cell receptor (beta chain). Its antigen is as yet unknown. CDR1 and CDR2 (germline): MNHEY, SMNVEV (reference sequence). The ends lost 6 bases at V and 4 bases at J; junction bases unmatched: 10. The CDR3 is 17 residues long. This entry comes from a study of vaccination effects on CD4 cells after COVID-19. Study background: Post-vaccine specimens were collected at a median of 72 days following the second dose.

Antigen-specific CD4+ T cells were first expanded with viral peptide pools by the ViraFEST assay and only then sequenced. A roughly 10-day culture period preceded the isolation of CD4+ T cells. BNT162b2 vaccine or mRNA-1273 vaccine was given to participants in two doses. Wells each received over 1.5 million PBMC, cultured with approximately 10 IU/ml IL-2 and 9.5 to 10 ug/ml peptides. Cultures had half their medium replaced with IL-2 medium on days 3 and 7. Study results and limitations: Clones that were induced by infection or by vaccine showed marked contraction late after vaccination.

Measured with immunoSEQ multiplex PCR; TCRdb has only the in-frame clones, and not every one. This repertoire shows about 46,000 clones, 65% to 75% found once; its top ten account for over 13%. The sample consisted of CD4+ T cells from PBMCs cultured with HCoV-OC43 spike peptides, taken after COVID-19 vaccination. The subset is: HCoV-OC43 spike overlapping peptide pool stimulation. The sequence was obtained from a human donor who received a COVID-19 vaccine. V gene TRBV27 combines with J gene TRBJ1-6, with TRBD1 matching 9 bases. This CDR3 is CASSRRGGTGYNSPLHF. DNA for the CDR3: TGTGCCAGCAGCAGGAGGGGGGGGACAGGGTATAATTCACCCCTCCACTTT.